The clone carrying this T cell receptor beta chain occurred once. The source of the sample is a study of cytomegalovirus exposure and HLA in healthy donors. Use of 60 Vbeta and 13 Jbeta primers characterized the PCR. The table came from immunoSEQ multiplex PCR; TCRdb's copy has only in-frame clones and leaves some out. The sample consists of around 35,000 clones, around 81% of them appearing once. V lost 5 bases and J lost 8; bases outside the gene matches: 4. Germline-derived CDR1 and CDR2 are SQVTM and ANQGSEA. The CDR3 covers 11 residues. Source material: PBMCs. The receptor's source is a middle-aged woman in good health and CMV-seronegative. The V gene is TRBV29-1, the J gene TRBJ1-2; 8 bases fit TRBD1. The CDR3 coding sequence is TGCAGCGTTCGACAGGGGATAGGCTACACCTTC. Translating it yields CSVRQGIGYTF.